The entry below describes one T cell receptor (beta chain). No antigen is known for it. Only CD45RO-negative cells positively selected for CCR7 counted as naive CD8 cells, so terminally differentiated effector memory CD45RA+ cells were excluded. The data derive from a study of shared clonotypes between healthy human individuals. Study background: Donor composition was two women and a few men, aged 18 to 49. Study-wide results and caveats: With a few donors compared, 5% to 5.5% of naive CD4 clonotypes were shared. Rarefaction analysis demonstrated incomplete sorted-subset sequencing notwithstanding large depth.

The protocol was immunoSEQ multiplex PCR, while the TCRdb copy is restricted to in-frame clones and leaves out a portion. The profile shows hundreds of thousands of clones, approximately 96% of them singletons. CDR1 and CDR2 (germline): MGHRA, YSYEKL. The trim removed 5 bases at V and 5 bases at J, leaving 15 bases unmatched. CDR3 length equals 17 residues. Material for sequencing was naive CD8+ T cells sorted from blood. The chain carries TRBV4-1 and TRBJ2-5, with 9 bases lining up with TRBD1. The source is a young man in good health. The CDR3 spells CASSGRTGVAVGETQYF. The CDR3 DNA follows: TGCGCCAGCAGCGGACGGACAGGGGTTGCTGTGGGTGAGACCCAGTACTTC.